Below are 18 T cell receptor beta chains sequenced from a single sample in a study of T cells after yellow fever vaccination. TCRdb reprocessed the 5' RACE reads via MiXCR and lists one record per CDR3 protein. The sample includes 350,000 or so distinct CDR3 sequences, roughly 8% of them seen just once. The source was PBMCs, collected more than 35 days after the first yellow fever vaccination. Source of these receptors: a man between 18 and 29 years old who received the YFV17D yellow fever vaccine.

This clonotype was seen more than once but under ten times. V usage is TRBV7-2 and J usage is TRBJ1-5; D uncertain. There are 15 residues in the CDR3. Trimming cost V 2 bases and J 4 bases, with 12 bases left between them. Per the germline V gene, CDR1 is SGHTA and CDR2 is FQGNSA. Here the CDR3 reads CASSLQVDGNQPQHF. The DNA of the CDR3 is TGTGCCAGCAGCTTACAAGTAGACGGGAATCAGCCCCAGCATTTT.

The rearrangement links TRBV5-1 to TRBJ2-7, with D maybe TRBD1 (6 bases). V was clipped by 2 bases and J by 4 bases, with 13 bases between them. The CDR3 contains 14 residues. Germline V lookup: CDR1 SGHRS, CDR2 YFSETQ. The CDR3 nucleotides are TGCGCCAGCAGCTTACTCTCAGGACAGTACGAGCAGTACTTC. It codes for CASSLLSGQYEQYF.

The chain links TRBV30 to TRBJ1-2; the D gene is possibly TRBD1 (5 bases). V lost 0 bases and J 8 bases, leaving 13 bases between the germline ends. The CDR3 spans 13 residues. The germline CDR1 and CDR2 sequences are GTSNPN and SVGIG (reference sequence). The CDR3 here is CAWSVFGRGGYTF. CDR3 coding DNA: TGTGCCTGGAGTGTATTTGGGAGGGGCGGCTACACCTTC.

Only a few counts were recorded for this clonotype. The chain links TRBV6-5 to TRBJ1-5, with D perhaps TRBD1 (5 bases). CDR3 length equals 15 residues. Trimming shortened V by 0 bases and J by 4 bases, and 10 bases separated the two germline ends. CDR1 MNHEY and CDR2 SVGAGI come from the germline V gene. The CDR3 nucleotides are TGTGCCAGCAGTTACTCGAGGACATCTAATCAGCCCCAGCATTTT. Amino acid sequence: CASSYSRTSNQPQHF.

In the case of this clonotype: The junction departs from the called germline gene at one end, perhaps through a read error. V is TRBV4-2 and J is TRBJ2-1, with D unclear. The CDR3 is 14 amino acids. The germline V gene encodes CDR1 LGHNA and CDR2 YNFKEQ. CDR3 sequence: CARSPGLRHNEQFF. Written as DNA, the CDR3 is TGTGCCAGGAGCCCCGGGCTACGGCACAATGAGCAGTTCTTC.

Only a few counts were recorded for this clonotype. The gene calls are TRBV10-3 and TRBJ2-6; unclear D gene. Looked up from germline, CDR1 is ENHRY and CDR2 is SYGVKD. V was pared by 7 bases and J by 0 bases, with 16 bases between. The CDR3 is 17 residues long. CDR3 sequence: CAITPGRRYSGANVLTF. In DNA, the CDR3 is TGTGCCATCACCCCAGGCCGACGTTACTCTGGGGCCAACGTCCTGACTTTC.

This clonotype was seen more than once but under ten times. The V and J genes are TRBV4-1 and TRBJ2-7, with TRBD1 identical over 7 bases. With 1 base clipped from V and 3 bases from J, the junction kept 12 bases outside the gene matches. CDR3 length: 17 amino acids. Germline CDR1 reads MGHRA; CDR2 reads YSYEKL. CDR3 DNA sequence: TGCGCCAGCAGCCAAGTGTATCTGAGACAGGGTGTCTACGAGCAGTACTTC. This translates into CASSQVYLRQGVYEQYF.

This clonotype was observed a few times. This chain uses TRBV20-1 with TRBJ1-1; D is perhaps TRBD1 (6 bases). Per germline, CDR1 DFQATT and CDR2 SNEGSKA (reference sequence). CDR3 length: 13 amino acids. V was clipped by 6 bases and J by 5 bases, with 16 bases between them. The CDR3 sequence: CSANPGGGTEAFF. CDR3 nucleotides: TGCAGTGCCAACCCAGGAGGGGGGACTGAAGCTTTCTTT.

This clonotype was seen a few times. The rearrangement joins TRBV20-1 to TRBJ2-1; 7 bases align to TRBD1. Germline CDR1 is DFQATT and CDR2 is SNEGSKA (reference sequence). The ends lost 0 bases at V and 6 bases at J; junction bases unmatched: 8. The CDR3 consists of 15 residues. The CDR3 spells CSARDKGARGNEQFF. The CDR3 region has the DNA TGCAGTGCTAGAGATAAGGGGGCGCGTGGCAATGAGCAGTTCTTC.

This clonotype was seen a few times. The rearrangement joins TRBV7-6 to TRBJ2-6; TRBD1 might be the D (6 bases). Germline lookup yields CDR1 SGHVS and CDR2 FNYEAQ. Trimming pared 0 bases from V and 15 bases from J, leaving 15 bases between. The CDR3 length is 14 residues. The chain's CDR3 is CASSLAGVGAGLTF. The CDR3 bases are TGTGCCAGCAGCTTAGCAGGTGTGGGGGCAGGCCTGACTTTC.

The gene calls are TRBV7-9 and TRBJ2-3, with unresolved D. This CDR3 has 13 residues. Germline V gene lookup returns CDR1 SEHNR and CDR2 FQNEAQ (reference sequence). V gave up 7 bases and J gave up 6 bases, with 14 bases separating them. CDR3 coding DNA: TGTGCCAGCACCGCTGTCCAGGTGGATACGCAGTATTTT. Protein sequence: CASTAVQVDTQYF.

This clonotype has a handful of counts. V usage is TRBV5-4 and J usage is TRBJ2-5; no clear D gene. Germline CDR1 SGHNT, CDR2 YYREEE (reference sequence). V was cut by 0 bases and J by 2 bases, with 11 bases left in between. CDR3 length equals 15 residues. CDR3 amino acids: CASSLAGRQQETQYF. Written as DNA, the CDR3 is TGTGCCAGCAGCTTGGCCGGCAGGCAACAAGAGACCCAGTACTTC. Looking up the rest from reference TRBV5-4 and TRBJ2-5 gives the full variable domain: ETGVTQSPTHLIKTRGQQVTLRCSSQSGHNTVSWYQQALGQGPQFIFQYYREEENGRGNFPPRFSGLQFPNYSSELNVNALELDDSALYLCASSLAGRQQETQYFGPGTRLLVL.

This clonotype was counted at least ten times. The junction does not match germline at one end; this may be a read error. This rearrangement joins TRBV11-2 to TRBJ2-3; 9 nucleotides align to TRBD2. The CDR3 runs 12 residues. CDR1 SGHAT and CDR2 FQNNGV come from the germline V gene. The CDR3 DNA sequence: TGCGCCAGCTCTAGCGGGGCAGATACGCAGTATTTT. Amino acid sequence: CASSSGADTQYF.

This clonotype has just a few counts. This chain connects TRBV12-3 or TRBV12-4 to TRBJ2-1; no clear D gene. The ends were cut back, 6 bases at V and 9 bases at J, with 6 bases in the middle. CDR3 length: 10 residues. The CDR3 is CASSSGEQFF. In DNA form, the CDR3 reads TGTGCCAGCAGCAGTGGTGAGCAGTTCTTC.

The chain carries TRBV5-4 and TRBJ1-5, with D hard to call. Germline V CDR1 and CDR2: SGHNT, YYREEE (reference sequence). CDR3 size: 13 residues. Trimming removed 4 bases at V and 4 bases at J, with 9 bases between. The CDR3 region has the DNA TGTGCCAGCAGCATAGACGGGAATCAGCCCCAGCATTTT. Translating gives CASSIDGNQPQHF. Filled out from reference TRBV5-4 and TRBJ1-5, the complete variable domain reads ETGVTQSPTHLIKTRGQQVTLRCSSQSGHNTVSWYQQALGQGPQFIFQYYREEENGRGNFPPRFSGLQFPNYSSELNVNALELDDSALYLCASSIDGNQPQHFGDGTRLSIL.

This clonotype was seen many times. V and J are TRBV7-9 and TRBJ2-1, with D tentatively TRBD2 (5 bases). V shed 5 bases and J shed 1 base, with 18 bases lying between them. In germline, CDR1 is SEHNR, CDR2 FQNEAQ (reference sequence). This CDR3 spans 17 amino acids. CDR3 region: CASSPPPRAVSYNEQFF. The CDR3 DNA reads as TGTGCCAGCAGCCCCCCTCCGAGGGCGGTTTCCTACAATGAGCAGTTCTTC.

Ten or more counts support this clonotype. The CDR3 reads CASSLQPGYEQYV. The CDR3 nucleotides are TGTGCCAGCAGCTTGCAGCCGGGGTACGAGCAGTACGTC. V usage is TRBV7-2 and J usage is TRBJ2-7; D is perhaps TRBD2 (5 bases). Germline CDR1 reads SGHTA; CDR2 reads FQGNSA. This CDR3 has 13 residues. The V end lost 3 bases, the J end lost 4 bases, and 10 bases lay between the germline ends.

The chain joins TRBV3-1 to TRBJ2-5; 8 positions match TRBD2. V dropped 6 bases and J dropped 7; count of bases not matched to a gene: 10. CDR1 LGHDT and CDR2 YNNKEL come from the germline V gene (reference sequence). The length of the CDR3 is 14 residues. The CDR3 DNA is TGTGCCAGCAGACAGACGGGGGGGACGGCGACCCAGTACTTC. Amino acid sequence: CASRQTGGTATQYF.